The 24 T cell receptor beta chains reported below all come from one sample, sequenced in a study of metastatic and nonmetastatic thyroid tumors. Using MiXCR, TCRdb re-called clones from the PCR reads. The sample comprises roughly 41,000 clones, about a sixth of which are singletons, and approximately 3.8% rests with the top ten. Until they underwent thyroid surgery, no patient had received any treatment. The sequenced sample was blood. These receptors were obtained from a female donor with papillary thyroid cancer or a benign thyroid nodule (not recorded which). Some clones in this sample may be carry-over from other donors' samples.

This clone was counted many times. The chain carries TRBV10-3 and TRBJ2-2; a possible D gene is TRBD2 (6 bases). Germline-derived CDR1 and CDR2 are ENHRY and SYGVKD. The CDR3 length is 15 residues. The V and J ends lost 3 bases and 6 bases respectively, with 14 bases between them. CDR3 sequence: CAISDPGLPAGELFF. CDR3 bases: TGTGCCATCAGTGATCCAGGACTACCTGCCGGGGAGCTGTTTTTT.

This clone appeared many times. CDR3 coding DNA: TGTGCCAGCAGCTTGGGACTAGCGTTCCCAGATACGCAGTATTTT. Amino acids: CASSLGLAFPDTQYF. J is TRBJ2-3 and V is TRBV11-2; 10 bases are shared with TRBD2. Germline CDR1 SGHAT, CDR2 FQNNGV. The CDR3 spans 15 residues. J was trimmed by 4 bases and V by 3 bases; bases with no gene match: 4.

This rearrangement joins TRBV7-9 to TRBJ1-1; D remains unclear. The length of the CDR3 is 14 residues. CDR1 and CDR2 (germline): SEHNR, FQNEAQ (reference sequence). Trimming shortened V by 0 bases and J by 1 base, and 6 bases separated the two germline ends. The CDR3 region is CASSLAPPNTEAFF. The CDR3 nucleotides read TGTGCCAGCAGCTTAGCCCCACCGAACACTGAAGCTTTCTTT. Variable domain in full (rest from reference TRBV7-9 and TRBJ1-1): DTGVSQNPRHKITKRGQNVTFRCDPISEHNRLYWYRQTLGQGPEFLTYFQNEAQLEKSRLLSDRFSAERPKGSFSTLEIQRTEQGDSAMYLCASSLAPPNTEAFFGQGTRLTVV.

V gene TRBV6-2 or TRBV6-3 combines with J gene TRBJ2-7; perhaps TRBD1 as D (5 bases). CDR1 and CDR2 (germline): MNHEY, SVGEGT. The CDR3 loop spans 14 amino acids. Trimming pared 8 bases from V and 0 bases from J, leaving 14 bases between. Here the CDR3 DNA reads TGTGCCAGCCAGGGATACTGGATCTCCTACGAGCAGTACTTC. Amino acid sequence: CASQGYWISYEQYF.

This clone has ten or more counts. The chain is built from TRBV7-8 and TRBJ2-1; 9 bases are a match to TRBD2. The trim removed 3 bases at V and 6 bases at J, leaving 6 bases unmatched. Looked up from germline, CDR1 is SGHVS and CDR2 is FQNEAQ. This CDR3 region has 15 residues. The CDR3 sequence: CASSFAGGPANEQFF. CDR3 coding DNA: TGTGCCAGCAGCTTTGCGGGGGGGCCGGCCAATGAGCAGTTCTTC.

This clone was counted a few times. Here the CDR3 reads CASSLWGTEQYF. Here the CDR3 DNA reads TGTGCCAGCAGCTTATGGGGTACCGAGCAGTACTTC. The chain combines TRBV7-9 with TRBJ2-7; no clear D. Germline V gives CDR1 SEHNR, CDR2 FQNEAQ (reference sequence). V shed 2 bases and J shed 6 bases, with 8 bases lying between them. This CDR3 comprises 12 residues.

Remarks on this clone: A much larger clone differs by one base, so this may be a read error. The chain links TRBV20-1 to TRBJ1-2, with D tentatively TRBD1 (5 bases). Germline assignment: CDR1 DFQATT and CDR2 SNEGSKA (reference sequence). This CDR3 has 13 residues. The CDR3 DNA reads TGCAGTGCCCCTGGGGCGGGGGACTATTGCTACACCTTC. Translating it yields CSAPGAGDYCYTF.

On this clone itself: At one end the junction does not follow the germline gene, possibly because of a read error. V and J are TRBV5-1 and TRBJ2-7; 7 nucleotides line up with TRBD1. CDR1 is SGHRS and CDR2 is YFSETQ in the germline V gene. The CDR3 covers 15 residues. CDR3 sequence reads: CASSLRGTATYQQYF. CDR3 bases: TGCGCCAGCAGCTTGCGAGGGACAGCTACCTACCAGCAGTACTTC.

At least ten counts were recorded for this clone. Since a much larger clone is just one base distant, this may be a read error. The genes are TRBV19 and TRBJ1-4, with 8 positions matching TRBD1. CDR1 LNHDA and CDR2 SQIVND come from the germline V gene (reference sequence). The CDR3 loop spans 14 amino acids. CDR3 loop: CARSYRGEDEKLFF. In DNA, the CDR3 is TGTGCCCGTAGCTACAGGGGGGAGGATGAAAAACTGTTTTTT.

This clone showed up many times. The rearrangement joins TRBV18 to TRBJ1-5; D unclear. The germline V and J ends were trimmed by 5 bases and 3 bases, with 8 bases remaining between them. Germline CDR1 KGHSH, CDR2 LQKENI. The length of the CDR3 is 13 residues. The CDR3 loop reads CASSERTNQPQHF. For the CDR3, the DNA is TGTGCCAGCTCAGAACGGACCAATCAGCCCCAGCATTTT.

This clone appeared a few times. This may come from a read error, since a much larger clone is one base off. This chain links TRBV7-7 with TRBJ2-5; D might be TRBD1 (6 bases). Germline V gives CDR1 SSHAT, CDR2 FNYEAQ (reference sequence). This CDR3 region has 13 residues. CDR3 DNA sequence: TGTGCTATCAGCACAGGGTTTGGAAAGACCCAGTACTTC. As protein: CAISTGFGKTQYF.

This clone was observed many times. V and J are TRBV9 and TRBJ1-5, with D hard to call. The CDR3 sequence is 13 residues long. In germline, CDR1 is SGDLS, CDR2 YYNGEE. V was trimmed by 3 bases and J by 9 bases, leaving 13 bases between them. CDR3: CASSADHRWPQHF. The CDR3 coding sequence is TGTGCCAGCAGCGCGGACCACCGTTGGCCCCAGCATTTT.

The sample holds many counts of this clone. This chain joins TRBV4-1 and TRBJ1-1, with no clear D. The V end was cut by 0 bases, the J end by 4 bases, with 9 bases between. CDR3 length equals 14 residues. The germline V gene has CDR1 MGHRA and CDR2 YSYEKL. The CDR3 coding sequence is TGCGCCAGCAGCCAAGATGGGCGGGGCACTGAAGCTTTCTTT. Encoded protein: CASSQDGRGTEAFF.

This clone was observed at least ten times. The chain recombines TRBV19 with TRBJ1-1; D remains ambiguous. V was clipped by 5 bases and J by 0 bases, with 7 bases between them. In germline, CDR1 is LNHDA, CDR2 SQIVND (reference sequence). CDR3 length: 13 amino acids. The CDR3 sequence: CASSSNMNTEAFF. In DNA form, the CDR3 reads TGTGCCAGTAGTTCTAACATGAACACTGAAGCTTTCTTT. The variable domain in full, completed from reference TRBV19 and TRBJ1-1, reads DGGITQSPKYLFRKEGQNVTLSCEQNLNHDAMYWYRQDPGQGLRLIYYSQIVNDFQKGDIAEGYSVSREKKESFPLTVTSAQKNPTAFYLCASSSNMNTEAFFGQGTRLTVV.

This clone was counted many times. The rearrangement joins TRBV29-1 to TRBJ2-1; 16 positions match TRBD2. CDR1 is SQVTM and CDR2 is ANQGSEA in the germline V gene. This CDR3 region has 16 residues. The CDR3: CSCSGTSGRGYNEQFF. CDR3 bases: TGCAGTTGTTCCGGGACTAGCGGGAGGGGGTACAATGAGCAGTTCTTC.

This clone was detected many times. This may be a read error: a much more frequent sequence differs by one nucleotide. Other nucleotide sequences in the sample specify the same CDR3. This chain links TRBV3-1 with TRBJ1-3, with a possible D match to TRBD1 (5 bases). V was trimmed by 1 base and J by 2 bases, leaving 15 bases between them. The V gene's germline CDR1 is LGHDT and CDR2 YNNKEL (reference sequence). The CDR3 has 17 residues. The CDR3 sequence: CASSQGVSGTTGNTIYF. In DNA form, the CDR3 reads TGTGCCAGCAGCCAAGGTGTCTCGGGGACGACTGGAAACACCATATATTTT.

This clone occurred many times. The CDR3 loop reads CASSLVEVGTGELFF. DNA of the CDR3: TGTGCCAGCAGCTTGGTGGAGGTGGGCACCGGGGAGCTGTTTTTT. The chain has TRBV5-5 and TRBJ2-2; tentatively, D is TRBD2 (5 bases). With 0 bases removed from V and 4 bases from J, the gap between germline ends came to 10 bases. This CDR3 has 15 residues. Germline V CDR1 and CDR2: SGHKS, YYEKEE (reference sequence).

The sample holds many counts of this clone. The chain uses TRBV27 and TRBJ2-1; a possible D gene is TRBD2 (5 bases). Trimming removed 0 bases from V and 6 bases from J, with 12 bases in between. CDR3 size: 15 residues. The germline V gene has CDR1 MNHEY and CDR2 SMNVEV (reference sequence). Written as DNA, the CDR3 is TGTGCCAGCAGTTTATCCCGCGGACTCCTCAATGAGCAGTTCTTC. Translation: CASSLSRGLLNEQFF.

Many counts were recorded for this clone. The rearrangement joins TRBV4-1 to TRBJ2-7; 7 positions agree with TRBD1. CDR1 MGHRA and CDR2 YSYEKL come from the germline V gene. Germline trimming cut 0 bases from V and 8 bases from J; bases unmatched to any gene: 4. The CDR3 is 13 amino acids. CDR3 nucleotides: TGCGCCAGCAGCCAAGATATAGGGGGCAAGCAGTACTTC. Translated: CASSQDIGGKQYF.

This clone is categorized as medium-sized. The chain recombines TRBV3-1 with TRBJ2-7; 12 nucleotides line up with TRBD2. The CDR3 covers 15 residues. The V gene's germline CDR1 is LGHDT and CDR2 YNNKEL (reference sequence). J gave up 3 bases and V 1 base, and 1 base lay outside the gene matches. CDR3 coding DNA: TGTGCCAGCAGCCAAGGACTAGCGGGGGTCTACGAGCAGTACTTC. Protein: CASSQGLAGVYEQYF.

The sample holds many counts of this clone. This chain joins TRBV28 and TRBJ1-2; TRBD1 aligns across 7 bases. V was pared by 2 bases and J by 0 bases, with 3 bases of the junction left unmatched. CDR3 length: 15 amino acids. Germline V gene sequence: CDR1 MDHEN, CDR2 SYDVKM. Here the CDR3 DNA reads TGTGCCAGCAGTTTACTCACAGGGGCTAACTATGGCTACACCTTC. Translating gives CASSLLTGANYGYTF.

This clone was counted ten times or more. The chain combines TRBV7-8 with TRBJ1-1; a possible D gene is TRBD1 (5 bases). The germline V and J ends were trimmed by 7 bases and 5 bases, with 11 bases remaining between them. Germline V gene lookup returns CDR1 SGHVS and CDR2 FQNEAQ. The CDR3 is 12 residues long. CDR3 nucleotides: TGTGCCAGCAACCCGTGGGGGACTGAAGCTTTCTTT. It translates to CASNPWGTEAFF.

In its sample, this clone was seen many times. For the CDR3, the DNA is TGCGCCAGCTCCGTGGGGACGGCTAATGAAAAACTGTTTTTT. Its translation: CASSVGTANEKLFF. The chain employs TRBV5-1 and TRBJ1-4; tentative D call: TRBD1 (5 bases). Germline CDR1 is SGHRS and CDR2 is YFSETQ. The CDR3 has 14 residues. Trimming cost V 7 bases and J 3 bases, with 13 bases left between them.

This clone was observed a handful of times. One end of the junction does not line up with germline, which may come from a read error. This chain joins TRBV27 and TRBJ1-2; D is ambiguous. Germline V gives CDR1 MNHEY, CDR2 SMNVEV (reference sequence). The CDR3 runs to 17 residues. This CDR3 is CAISRGLAAMANYGYTF. CDR3 bases: TGTGCCATCAGTCGAGGTTTGGCAGCTATGGCGAACTATGGCTACACCTTC.